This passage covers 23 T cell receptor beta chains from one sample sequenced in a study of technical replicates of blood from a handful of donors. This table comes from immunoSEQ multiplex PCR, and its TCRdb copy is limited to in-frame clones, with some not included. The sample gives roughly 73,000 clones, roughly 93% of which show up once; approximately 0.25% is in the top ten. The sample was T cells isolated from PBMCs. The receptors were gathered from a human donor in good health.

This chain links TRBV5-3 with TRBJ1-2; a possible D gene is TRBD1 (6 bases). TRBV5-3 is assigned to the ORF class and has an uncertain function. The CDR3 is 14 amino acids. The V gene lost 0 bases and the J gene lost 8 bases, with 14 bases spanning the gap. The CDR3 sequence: CARSLVGRGQGYTF. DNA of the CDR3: TGTGCCAGAAGCTTGGTTGGCAGGGGACAAGGCTACACCTTC.

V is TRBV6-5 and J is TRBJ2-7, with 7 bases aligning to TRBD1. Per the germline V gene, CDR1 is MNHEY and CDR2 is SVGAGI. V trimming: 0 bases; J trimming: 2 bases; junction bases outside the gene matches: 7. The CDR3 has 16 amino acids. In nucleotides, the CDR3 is TGTGCCAGCAGTTACTCGAGTCAGGGGGAAACCTACGAGCAGTACTTC. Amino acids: CASSYSSQGETYEQYF.

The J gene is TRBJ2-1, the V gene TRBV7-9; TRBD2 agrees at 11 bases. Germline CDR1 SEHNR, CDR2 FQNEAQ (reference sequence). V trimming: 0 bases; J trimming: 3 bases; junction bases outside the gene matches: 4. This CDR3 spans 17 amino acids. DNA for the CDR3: TGTGCCAGCAGCTTAGCGATGGGACTAGCGGACTACAATGAGCAGTTCTTC. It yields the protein CASSLAMGLADYNEQFF.

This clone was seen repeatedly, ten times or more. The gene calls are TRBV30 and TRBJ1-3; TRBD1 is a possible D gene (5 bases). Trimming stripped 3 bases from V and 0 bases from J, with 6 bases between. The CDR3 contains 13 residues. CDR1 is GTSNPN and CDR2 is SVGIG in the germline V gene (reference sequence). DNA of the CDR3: TGTGCCTGGAGGGGGCTCTCTGGAAACACCATATATTTT. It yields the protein CAWRGLSGNTIYF.

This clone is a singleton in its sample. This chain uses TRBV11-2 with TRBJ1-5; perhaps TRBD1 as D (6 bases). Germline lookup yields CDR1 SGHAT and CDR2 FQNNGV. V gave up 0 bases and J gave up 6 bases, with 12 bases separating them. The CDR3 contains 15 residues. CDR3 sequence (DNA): TGTGCCAGCAGCTTAGACAGGGGTGCGGGTCAGCCCCAGCATTTT. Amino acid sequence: CASSLDRGAGQPQHF. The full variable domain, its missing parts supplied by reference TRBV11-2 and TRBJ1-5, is EAGVAQSPRYKIIEKRQSVAFWCNPISGHATLYWYQQILGQGPKLLIQFQNNGVVDDSQLPKDRFSAERLKGVDSTLKIQPAKLEDSAVYLCASSLDRGAGQPQHFGDGTRLSIL.

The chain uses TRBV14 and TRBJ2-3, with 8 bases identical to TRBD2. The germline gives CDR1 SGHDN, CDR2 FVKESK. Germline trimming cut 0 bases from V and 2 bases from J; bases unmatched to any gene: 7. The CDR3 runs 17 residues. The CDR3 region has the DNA TGTGCCAGCAGCCAAGACCGGGGGGGGATTTTCACAGATACGCAGTATTTT. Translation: CASSQDRGGIFTDTQYF.

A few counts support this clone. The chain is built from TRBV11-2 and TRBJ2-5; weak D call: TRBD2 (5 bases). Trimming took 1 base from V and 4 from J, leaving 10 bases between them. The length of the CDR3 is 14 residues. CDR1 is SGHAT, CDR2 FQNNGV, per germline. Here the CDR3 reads CASSLVGERETQYF. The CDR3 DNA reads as TGTGCCAGCAGCTTAGTGGGAGAGAGAGAGACCCAGTACTTC.

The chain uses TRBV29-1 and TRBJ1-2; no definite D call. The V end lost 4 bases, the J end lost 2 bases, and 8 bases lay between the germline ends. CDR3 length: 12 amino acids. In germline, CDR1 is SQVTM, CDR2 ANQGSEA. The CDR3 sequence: CSVVTGNYGYTF. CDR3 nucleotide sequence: TGCAGCGTTGTAACCGGGAACTATGGCTACACCTTC. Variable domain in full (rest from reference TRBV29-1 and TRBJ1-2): SAVISQKPSRDICQRGTSLTIQCQVDSQVTMMFWYRQQPGQSLTLIATANQGSEATYESGFVIDKFPISRPNLTFSTLTVSNMSPEDSSIYLCSVVTGNYGYTFGSGTRLTVV.

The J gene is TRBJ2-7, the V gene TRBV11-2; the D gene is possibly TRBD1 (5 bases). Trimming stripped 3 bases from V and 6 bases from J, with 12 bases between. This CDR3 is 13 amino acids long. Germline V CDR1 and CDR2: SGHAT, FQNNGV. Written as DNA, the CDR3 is TGTGCCAGCAGCTTTCGTTCAGGGCTCGAGCAGTACTTC. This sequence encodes CASSFRSGLEQYF.

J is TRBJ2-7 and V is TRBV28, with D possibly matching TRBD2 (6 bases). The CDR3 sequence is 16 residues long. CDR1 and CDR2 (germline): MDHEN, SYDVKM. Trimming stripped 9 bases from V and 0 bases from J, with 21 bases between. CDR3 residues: CASLRIAAASSYEQYF. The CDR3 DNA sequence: TGTGCCAGTTTACGAATAGCGGCCGCTAGCTCCTACGAGCAGTACTTC.

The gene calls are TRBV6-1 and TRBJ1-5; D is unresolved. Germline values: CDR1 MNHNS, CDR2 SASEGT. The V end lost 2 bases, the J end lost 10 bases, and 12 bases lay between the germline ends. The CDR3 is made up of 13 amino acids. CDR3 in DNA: TGTGCCAGCAGTGAAACTCGCGGCAGACCCCAGCATTTT. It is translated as CASSETRGRPQHF.

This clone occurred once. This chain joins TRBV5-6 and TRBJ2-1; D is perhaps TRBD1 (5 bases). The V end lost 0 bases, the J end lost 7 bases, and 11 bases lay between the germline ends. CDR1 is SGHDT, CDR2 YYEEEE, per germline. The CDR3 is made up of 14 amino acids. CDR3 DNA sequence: TGTGCCAGCAGCTTGGGTACAGGTTGGAATGAGCAGTTCTTC. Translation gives CASSLGTGWNEQFF.

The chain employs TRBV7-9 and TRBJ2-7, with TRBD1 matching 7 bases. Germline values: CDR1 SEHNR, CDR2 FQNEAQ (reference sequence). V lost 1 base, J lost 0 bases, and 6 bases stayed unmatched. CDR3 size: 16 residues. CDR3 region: CASSLVQTGSSYEQYF. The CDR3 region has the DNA TGTGCCAGCAGCTTAGTGCAGACAGGGAGCTCCTACGAGCAGTACTTC. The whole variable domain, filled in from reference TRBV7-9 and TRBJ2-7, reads DTGVSQNPRHKITKRGQNVTFRCDPISEHNRLYWYRQTLGQGPEFLTYFQNEAQLEKSRLLSDRFSAERPKGSFSTLEIQRTEQGDSAMYLCASSLVQTGSSYEQYFGPGTRLTVT.

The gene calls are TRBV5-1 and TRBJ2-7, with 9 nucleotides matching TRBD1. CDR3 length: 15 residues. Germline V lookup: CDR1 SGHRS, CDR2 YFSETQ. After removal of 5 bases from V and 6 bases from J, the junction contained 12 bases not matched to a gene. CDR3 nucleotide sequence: TGCGCCAGCAGGTGGGGGAGGACAGGGGATGCCGAGCAGTACTTC. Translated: CASRWGRTGDAEQYF.

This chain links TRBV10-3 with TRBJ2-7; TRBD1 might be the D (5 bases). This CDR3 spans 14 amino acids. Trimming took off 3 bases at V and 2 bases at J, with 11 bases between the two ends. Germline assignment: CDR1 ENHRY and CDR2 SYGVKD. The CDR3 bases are TGTGCCATCAGTGAAGGGGTCGCAGCCTACGAGCAGTACTTC. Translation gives CAISEGVAAYEQYF.

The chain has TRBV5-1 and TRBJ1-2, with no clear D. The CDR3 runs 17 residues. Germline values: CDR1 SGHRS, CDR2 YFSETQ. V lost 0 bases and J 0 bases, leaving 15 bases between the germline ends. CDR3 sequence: CASSLAVGRTTNYGYTF. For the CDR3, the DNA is TGCGCCAGCAGCTTGGCGGTGGGGAGGACGACTAACTATGGCTACACCTTC.

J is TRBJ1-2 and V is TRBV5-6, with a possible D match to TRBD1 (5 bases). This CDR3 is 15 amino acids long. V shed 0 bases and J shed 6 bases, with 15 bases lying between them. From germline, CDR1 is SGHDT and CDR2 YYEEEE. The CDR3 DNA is TGTGCCAGCAGCTTGGAGTTGAGGGGCGGGGATGGCTACACCTTC. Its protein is CASSLELRGGDGYTF.

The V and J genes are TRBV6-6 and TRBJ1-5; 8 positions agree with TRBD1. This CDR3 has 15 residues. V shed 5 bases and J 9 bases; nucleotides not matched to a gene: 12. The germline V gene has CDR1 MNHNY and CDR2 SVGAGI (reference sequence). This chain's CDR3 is CASSNPGQDDRPQHF. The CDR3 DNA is TGTGCCAGCAGTAACCCGGGACAGGACGATCGGCCCCAGCATTTT.

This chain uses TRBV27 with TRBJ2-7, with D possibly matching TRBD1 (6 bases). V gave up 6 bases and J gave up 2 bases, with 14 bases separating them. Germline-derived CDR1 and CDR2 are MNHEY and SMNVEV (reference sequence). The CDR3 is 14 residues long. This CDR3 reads CASSLNRETYEQYF. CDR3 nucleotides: TGTGCCAGCAGCCTGAACAGGGAAACCTACGAGCAGTACTTC.

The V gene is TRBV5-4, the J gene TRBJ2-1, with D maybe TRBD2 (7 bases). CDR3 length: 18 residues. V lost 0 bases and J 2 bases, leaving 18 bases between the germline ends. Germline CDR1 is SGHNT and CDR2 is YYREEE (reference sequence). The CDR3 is CASSLDLGGREPYNEQFF. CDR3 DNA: TGTGCCAGCAGCTTGGACTTAGGGGGGAGGGAGCCCTACAATGAGCAGTTCTTC. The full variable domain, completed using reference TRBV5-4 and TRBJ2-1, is ETGVTQSPTHLIKTRGQQVTLRCSSQSGHNTVSWYQQALGQGPQFIFQYYREEENGRGNFPPRFSGLQFPNYSSELNVNALELDDSALYLCASSLDLGGREPYNEQFFGPGTRLTVL.

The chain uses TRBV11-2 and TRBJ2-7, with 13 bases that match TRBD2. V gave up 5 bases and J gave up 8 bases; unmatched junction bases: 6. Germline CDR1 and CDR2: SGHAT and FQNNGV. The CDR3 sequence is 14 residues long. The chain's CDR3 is CASSLGTSGNQQYF. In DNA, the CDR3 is TGTGCCAGCAGCCTCGGGACTAGCGGGAATCAGCAGTACTTC.

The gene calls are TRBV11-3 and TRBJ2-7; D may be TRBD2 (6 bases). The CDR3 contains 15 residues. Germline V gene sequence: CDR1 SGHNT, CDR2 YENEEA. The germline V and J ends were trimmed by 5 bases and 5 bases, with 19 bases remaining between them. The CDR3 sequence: CASSLSYGRGDEQYF. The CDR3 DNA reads TGTGCCAGCAGCCTATCGTACGGGAGAGGCGACGAGCAGTACTTC. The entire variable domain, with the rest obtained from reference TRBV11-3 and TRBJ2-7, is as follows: EAGVVQSPRYKIIEKKQPVAFWCNPISGHNTLYWYLQNLGQGPELLIRYENEEAVDDSQLPKDRFSAERLKGVDSTLKIQPAELGDSAVYLCASSLSYGRGDEQYFGPGTRLTVT.

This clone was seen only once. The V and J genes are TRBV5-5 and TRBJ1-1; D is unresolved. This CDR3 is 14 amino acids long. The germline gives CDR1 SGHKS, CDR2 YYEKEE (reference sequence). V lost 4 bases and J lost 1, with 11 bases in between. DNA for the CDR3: TGTGCCAGCAGCGCTACTAGACAGAACACTGAAGCTTTCTTT. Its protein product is CASSATRQNTEAFF.